Here is one T cell receptor (beta chain) with its context. What it binds is not known. There are 17 residues in the CDR3. Germline CDR1 and CDR2: SQVTM and ANQGSEA. V shed 4 bases, J shed 0 bases, and the junction held 14 bases outside the gene matches. The record originates from a study of cytomegalovirus exposure and HLA in healthy donors. Study-wide points: Despite most TCR sequences being rare, some public TCRs occurred in many donors. Investigators reported around 150 TCR beta chains as tied to cytomegalovirus. Cytomegalovirus status was reportedly diagnosed by the classifier with high specificity and sensitivity.

The repertoire was sequenced with immunoSEQ multiplex PCR; TCRdb's copy has only in-frame clones and lacks some. The sample shows under 65,000 clones, 85% to 95% of them seen only once. The chain combines TRBV29-1 with TRBJ1-2, with TRBD1 matching 7 bases. The sample was PBMCs. The receptor's source is a woman aged 18-29 years in good health and CMV-seropositive. CDR3 residues: CSVVMGTAYSSNYGYTF. The CDR3 DNA follows: TGCAGCGTTGTAATGGGGACAGCCTACTCTTCTAACTATGGCTACACCTTC.